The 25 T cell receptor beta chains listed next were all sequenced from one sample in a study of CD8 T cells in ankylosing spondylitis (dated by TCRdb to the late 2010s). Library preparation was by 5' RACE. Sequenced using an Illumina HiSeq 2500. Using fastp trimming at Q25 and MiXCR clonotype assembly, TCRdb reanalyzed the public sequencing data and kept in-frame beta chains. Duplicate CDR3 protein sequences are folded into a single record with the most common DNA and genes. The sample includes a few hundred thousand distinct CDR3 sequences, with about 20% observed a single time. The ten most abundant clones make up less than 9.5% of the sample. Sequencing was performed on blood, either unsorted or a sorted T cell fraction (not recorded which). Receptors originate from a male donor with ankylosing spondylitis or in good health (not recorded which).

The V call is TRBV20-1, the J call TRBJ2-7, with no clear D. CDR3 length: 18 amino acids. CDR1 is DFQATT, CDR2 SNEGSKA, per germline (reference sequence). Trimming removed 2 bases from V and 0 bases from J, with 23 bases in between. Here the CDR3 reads CSARTPAELASVSYEQYV. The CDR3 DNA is TGCAGTGCTAGAACCCCGGCTGAGTTAGCTAGTGTCTCCTACGAGCAGTACGTC.

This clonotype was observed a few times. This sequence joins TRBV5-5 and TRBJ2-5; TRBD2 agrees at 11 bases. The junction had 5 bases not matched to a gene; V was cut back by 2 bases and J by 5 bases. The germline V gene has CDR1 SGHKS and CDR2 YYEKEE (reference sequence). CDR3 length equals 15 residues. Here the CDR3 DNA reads TGTGCCAGCAGCTTTAGCGGGGGGGCCCGGGAGACCCAGTACTTC. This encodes CASSFSGGARETQYF.

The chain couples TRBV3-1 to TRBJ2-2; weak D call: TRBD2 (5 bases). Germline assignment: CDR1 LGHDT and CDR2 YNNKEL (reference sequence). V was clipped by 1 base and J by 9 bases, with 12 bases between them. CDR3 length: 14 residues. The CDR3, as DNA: TGTGCCAGCAGCCAAGCTGAGGGCGGCCGGGAGCTGTTTTTT. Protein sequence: CASSQAEGGRELFF.

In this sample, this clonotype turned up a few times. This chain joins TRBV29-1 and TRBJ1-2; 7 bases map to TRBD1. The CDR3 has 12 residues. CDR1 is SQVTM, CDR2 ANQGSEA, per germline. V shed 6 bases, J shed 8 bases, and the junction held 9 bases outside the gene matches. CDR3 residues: CSVDRQGRGYTF. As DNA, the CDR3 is TGCAGCGTAGATCGACAGGGCCGGGGCTACACCTTC.

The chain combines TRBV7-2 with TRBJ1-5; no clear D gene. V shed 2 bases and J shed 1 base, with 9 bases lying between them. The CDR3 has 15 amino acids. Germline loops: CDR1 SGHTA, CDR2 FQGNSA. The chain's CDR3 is CASSLKTGSNQPQHF. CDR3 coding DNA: TGTGCCAGCAGCTTAAAAACGGGGAGCAATCAGCCCCAGCATTTT.

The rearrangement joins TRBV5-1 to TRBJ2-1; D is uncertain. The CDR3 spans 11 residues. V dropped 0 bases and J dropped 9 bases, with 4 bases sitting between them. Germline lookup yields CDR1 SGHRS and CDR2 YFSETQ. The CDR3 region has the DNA TGCGCCAGCAGCTTGGCCTTTGAGCAGTTCTTC. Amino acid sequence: CASSLAFEQFF.

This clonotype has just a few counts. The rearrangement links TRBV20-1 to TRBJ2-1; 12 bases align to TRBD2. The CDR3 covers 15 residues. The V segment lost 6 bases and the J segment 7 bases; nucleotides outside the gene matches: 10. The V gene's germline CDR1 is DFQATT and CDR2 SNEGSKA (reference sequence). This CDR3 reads CSARTSGAPGNEQFF. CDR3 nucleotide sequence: TGCAGTGCGAGGACTAGCGGGGCCCCGGGGAATGAGCAGTTCTTC.

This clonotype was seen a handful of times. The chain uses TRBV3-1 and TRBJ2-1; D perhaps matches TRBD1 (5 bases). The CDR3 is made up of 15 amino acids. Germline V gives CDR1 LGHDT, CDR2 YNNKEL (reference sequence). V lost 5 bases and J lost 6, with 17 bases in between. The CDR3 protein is CASSGGSTRGNEQFF. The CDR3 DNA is TGTGCCAGCAGCGGTGGTAGTACAAGGGGCAATGAGCAGTTCTTC.

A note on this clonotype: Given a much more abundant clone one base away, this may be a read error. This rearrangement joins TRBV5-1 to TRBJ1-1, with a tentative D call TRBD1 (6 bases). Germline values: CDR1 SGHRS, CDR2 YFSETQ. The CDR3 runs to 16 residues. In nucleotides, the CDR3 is TGCGCCGGCAGCTTGTTCTGGGGACAAGAGAACACTGAAGCTTTCTTT. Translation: CAGSLFWGQENTEAFF.

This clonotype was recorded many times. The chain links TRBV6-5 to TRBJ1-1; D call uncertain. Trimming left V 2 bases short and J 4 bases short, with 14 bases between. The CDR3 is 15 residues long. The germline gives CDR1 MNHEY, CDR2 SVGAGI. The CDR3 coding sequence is TGTGCCAGCAGTTACGGGAGAGGGTTTGGCACTGAAGCTTTCTTT. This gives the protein CASSYGRGFGTEAFF.

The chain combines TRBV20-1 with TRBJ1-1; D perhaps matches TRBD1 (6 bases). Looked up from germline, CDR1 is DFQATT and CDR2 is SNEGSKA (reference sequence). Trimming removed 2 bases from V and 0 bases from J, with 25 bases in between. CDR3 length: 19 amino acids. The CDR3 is CSARTALGTLGQMNTEAFF. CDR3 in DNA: TGCAGTGCTAGAACCGCCCTCGGGACTCTTGGACAGATGAACACTGAAGCTTTCTTT.

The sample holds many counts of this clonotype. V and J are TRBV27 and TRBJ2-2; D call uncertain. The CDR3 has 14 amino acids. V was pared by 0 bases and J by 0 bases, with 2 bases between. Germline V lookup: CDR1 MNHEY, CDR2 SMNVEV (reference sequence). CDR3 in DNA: TGTGCCAGCAGTTTATCTCCGAACACCGGGGAGCTGTTTTTT. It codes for CASSLSPNTGELFF.

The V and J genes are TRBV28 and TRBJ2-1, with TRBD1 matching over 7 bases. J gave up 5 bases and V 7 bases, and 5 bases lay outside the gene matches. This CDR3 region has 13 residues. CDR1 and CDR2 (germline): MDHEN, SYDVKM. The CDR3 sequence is CASIEGANNEQFF. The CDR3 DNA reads TGTGCCAGCATCGAGGGGGCAAACAATGAGCAGTTCTTC.

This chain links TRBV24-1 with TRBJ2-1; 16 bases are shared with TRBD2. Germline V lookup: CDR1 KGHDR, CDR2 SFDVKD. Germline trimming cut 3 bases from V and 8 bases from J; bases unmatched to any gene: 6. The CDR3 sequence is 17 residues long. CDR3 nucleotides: TGTGCCACCAGTGATGGGGGACTAGCGGGGGGGCGCGATGAGCAGTTCTTC. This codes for CATSDGGLAGGRDEQFF.

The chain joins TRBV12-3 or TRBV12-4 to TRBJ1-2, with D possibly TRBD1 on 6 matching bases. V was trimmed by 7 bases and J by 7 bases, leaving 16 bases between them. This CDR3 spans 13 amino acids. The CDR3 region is CASTLMGARGYTF. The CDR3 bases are TGTGCCAGCACACTCATGGGGGCGCGTGGCTACACCTTC.

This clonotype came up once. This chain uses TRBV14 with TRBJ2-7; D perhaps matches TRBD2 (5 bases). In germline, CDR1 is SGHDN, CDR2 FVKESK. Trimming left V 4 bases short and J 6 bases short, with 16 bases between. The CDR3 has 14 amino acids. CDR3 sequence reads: CASSRYEKGSEQYV. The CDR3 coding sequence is TGTGCCAGCAGCCGATATGAAAAAGGGAGCGAGCAGTACGTC.

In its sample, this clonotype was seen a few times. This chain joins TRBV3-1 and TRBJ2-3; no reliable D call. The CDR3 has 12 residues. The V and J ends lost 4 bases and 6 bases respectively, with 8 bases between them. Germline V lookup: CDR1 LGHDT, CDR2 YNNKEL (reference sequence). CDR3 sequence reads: CASSRDADTQYF. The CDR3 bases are TGTGCCAGCAGCCGGGATGCGGATACGCAGTATTTT.

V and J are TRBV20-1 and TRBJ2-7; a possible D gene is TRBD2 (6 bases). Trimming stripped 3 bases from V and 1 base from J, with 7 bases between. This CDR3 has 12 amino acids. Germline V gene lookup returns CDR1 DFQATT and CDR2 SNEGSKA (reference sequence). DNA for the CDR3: TGCAGTGCTAGGGCGGGGTCCTACGAGCAGTACGTC. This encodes CSARAGSYEQYV.

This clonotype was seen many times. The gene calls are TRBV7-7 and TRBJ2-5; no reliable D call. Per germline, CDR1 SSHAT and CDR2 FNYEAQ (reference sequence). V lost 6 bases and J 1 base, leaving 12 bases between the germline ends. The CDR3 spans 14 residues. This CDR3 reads CASREGPFQETQYF. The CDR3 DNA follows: TGTGCCAGCAGGGAAGGACCGTTCCAAGAGACCCAGTACTTC.

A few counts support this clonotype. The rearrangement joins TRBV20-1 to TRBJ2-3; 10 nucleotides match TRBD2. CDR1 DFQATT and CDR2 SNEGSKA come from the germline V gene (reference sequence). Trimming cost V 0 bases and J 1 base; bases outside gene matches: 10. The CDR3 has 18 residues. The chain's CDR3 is CSARDYGSSGGRTDTQYF. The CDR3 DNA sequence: TGCAGTGCTAGAGATTATGGGTCTAGCGGGGGTCGCACAGATACGCAGTATTTT.

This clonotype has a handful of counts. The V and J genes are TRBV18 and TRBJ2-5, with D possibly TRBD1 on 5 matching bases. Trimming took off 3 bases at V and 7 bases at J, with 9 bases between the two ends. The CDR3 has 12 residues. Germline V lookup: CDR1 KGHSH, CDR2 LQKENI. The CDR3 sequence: CASSPQQGTQYF. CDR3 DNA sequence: TGTGCCAGCTCACCCCAGCAGGGGACCCAGTACTTC.

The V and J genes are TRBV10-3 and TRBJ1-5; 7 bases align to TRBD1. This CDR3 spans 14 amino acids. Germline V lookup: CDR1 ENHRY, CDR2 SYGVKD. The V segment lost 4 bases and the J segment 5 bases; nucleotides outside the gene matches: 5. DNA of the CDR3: TGTGCCATCAGTGCGGGACAGCTATATCAGCCCCAGCATTTT. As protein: CAISAGQLYQPQHF.

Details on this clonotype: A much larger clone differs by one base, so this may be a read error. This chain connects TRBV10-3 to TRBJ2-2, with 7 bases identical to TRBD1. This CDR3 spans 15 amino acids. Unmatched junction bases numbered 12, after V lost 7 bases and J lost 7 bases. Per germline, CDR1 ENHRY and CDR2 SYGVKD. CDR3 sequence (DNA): TGTGCCATCACCAGGACAGGATCTCTTATCGGGGAGCTGTTTTTT. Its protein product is CAITRTGSLIGELFF.

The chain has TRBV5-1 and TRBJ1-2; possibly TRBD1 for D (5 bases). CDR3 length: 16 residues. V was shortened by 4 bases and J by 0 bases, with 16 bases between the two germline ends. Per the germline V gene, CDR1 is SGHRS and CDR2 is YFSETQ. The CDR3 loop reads CASSERTAGPNYGYTF. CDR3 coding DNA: TGCGCCAGCAGCGAACGAACAGCGGGACCTAACTATGGCTACACCTTC. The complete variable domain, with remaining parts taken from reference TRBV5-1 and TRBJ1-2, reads KAGVTQTPRYLIKTRGQQVTLSCSPISGHRSVSWYQQTPGQGLQFLFEYFSETQRNKGNFPGRFSGRQFSNSRSEMNVSTLELGDSALYLCASSERTAGPNYGYTFGSGTRLTVV.

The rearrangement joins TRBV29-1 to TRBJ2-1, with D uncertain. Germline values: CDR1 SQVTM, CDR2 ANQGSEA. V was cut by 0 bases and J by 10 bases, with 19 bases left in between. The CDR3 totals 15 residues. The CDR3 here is CSVEDQSRVGREQFF. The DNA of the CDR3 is TGCAGCGTTGAAGATCAGAGTAGGGTAGGGCGCGAGCAGTTCTTC.